This section outlines one TCR beta chain sequence together with its context. Its cognate antigen is unknown. One end of the junction does not line up with germline, which may come from a read error. The entry originates in a study of tumor-infiltrating lymphocytes in primary liver carcinoma. Study at large: Sequenced samples came back with roughly 3.5 to 8 million productive TCRbeta reads, and the counts looked alike across tissue types.

From around 0.5 ug total RNA, TCR beta cDNA was generated with a primer in the constant region. Employing slightly modified ARM-PCR, three nested multiplex PCR rounds were run, and these gave rise to the TCR beta libraries. Running approximately 10 cycles apiece, the first two PCR rounds relied on TRBV1-TRBV30 forward primers together with a C-beta reverse primer. Using its own MiXCR run on the multiplex PCR reads, TCRdb lists one record per CDR3 protein. This sample has about 32,000 distinct CDR3 sequences, with over 65% found just once. This CDR3 spans 16 amino acids. Germline V gives CDR1 LNHDA, CDR2 SQIVND (reference sequence). The source material, roughly 18-32 mg of unsorted bulk tissue, was used to co-extract RNA and DNA. Tumor regions sampled: superior, inferior, left, right poles, and centre. Findings and caveats of the study: It was tumor-adjacent and tumor-blood pairs that overlapped less than tumor region pairs did. Researchers report that only about 8-24% of top clones turned up in all five tumor regions.

Source material: liver tumor tissue from sampling region 5. Described subset: tumor region T5, tumor centre. The rearrangement uses TRBV19 and TRBJ1-1, with D possibly matching TRBD1 (5 bases). The clonotype comes from a man in his forties with primary liver carcinoma and hepatitis B virus infection. DNA of the CDR3: TGTGCCAGTAGTATCATGGGACGGGGGATGAACATTGAAGCTTTCTTT. As protein: CASSIMGRGMNIEAFF.